A selection of T cell receptor beta chains follows, all from one sample in a study of cytomegalovirus exposure and HLA in healthy donors. Profiled with immunoSEQ multiplex PCR; TCRdb holds only in-frame clones, not every one. The data include some 60,000 clones; the top ten clones carry less than 4.5%. The sequenced sample consisted of PBMCs. These receptors originate from a male donor in good health and CMV-seronegative. Both conserved end residues are part of each CDR3. A D gene is named only where the DNA matches it firmly.

D: TRBD1; V: TRBV7-9; J: TRBJ2-5; CDR3: CAGSRDRGPGETQYF; DNA: TGTGCCGGCAGCCGAGACAGGGGCCCCGGGGAGACCCAGTACTTC
D: -; V: TRBV7-2; J: TRBJ2-3; CDR3: CASSPVGTQYF; DNA: TGTGCCAGCAGCCCTGTCGGTACGCAGTATTTT
D: -; V: TRBV19; J: TRBJ2-6; CDR3: CASTPRGRYSPGANVLTF; DNA: TGTGCCAGTACTCCTAGGGGCAGGTATAGCCCTGGGGCCAACGTCCTGACTTTC
D: TRBD1; V: TRBV6-5; J: TRBJ1-3; CDR3: CASSYSPGQGANTIYF; DNA: TGTGCCAGCAGTTACTCGCCAGGACAGGGGGCGAACACCATATATTTT
D: -; V: TRBV19; J: TRBJ2-3; CDR3: CASRRGGPTDTQYF; DNA: TGTGCCAGTAGAAGGGGAGGACCCACAGATACGCAGTATTTT
D: TRBD1; V: TRBV7-3; J: TRBJ1-2; CDR3: CASSSTGGDGYTF; DNA: TGTGCCAGCAGTTCCACAGGGGGCGATGGCTACACCTTC
D: TRBD2; V: TRBV7-2; J: TRBJ2-3; CDR3: CASSVEGSGSEADTQYF; DNA: TGTGCCAGCAGCGTAGAAGGTAGCGGGAGTGAGGCAGATACGCAGTATTTT
D: -; V: TRBV14; J: TRBJ1-1; CDR3: CASSARSRFEAFF; DNA: TGTGCCAGCAGCGCGAGGTCTCGATTTGAAGCTTTCTTT
D: TRBD2; V: TRBV28; J: TRBJ2-5; CDR3: CASRPGTSVKTQYF; DNA: TGTGCCAGCAGGCCCGGGACTAGCGTCAAGACCCAGTACTTC
D: TRBD1; V: TRBV25-1; J: TRBJ1-2; CDR3: CASSVDRVDGYTF; DNA: TGTGCCAGCAGTGTCGACAGGGTCGATGGCTACACCTTC
D: TRBD2; V: TRBV7-2; J: TRBJ2-3; CDR3: CASSDVAGGRDTQYF; DNA: TGTGCCAGCAGCGACGTAGCGGGAGGTAGAGATACGCAGTATTTT
D: -; V: TRBV29-1; J: TRBJ2-7; CDR3: CSVEARGKAGEQYF; DNA: TGCAGCGTTGAAGCCAGGGGAAAGGCAGGCGAGCAGTACTTC
D: TRBD2; V: TRBV7-2; J: TRBJ2-4; CDR3: CASSSNALAGGNIQYF; DNA: TGTGCCAGCAGCTCCAATGCTCTAGCGGGAGGAAACATTCAGTACTTC
D: -; V: TRBV5-6; J: TRBJ2-7; CDR3: CASSLVPGEAYEQYF; DNA: TGTGCCAGCAGCTTGGTTCCCGGAGAAGCCTACGAGCAGTACTTC
D: TRBD1; V: TRBV18; J: TRBJ2-2; CDR3: CASSPTQGLTGELFF; DNA: TGTGCCAGCTCACCAACACAGGGGTTAACCGGGGAGCTGTTTTTT
D: -; V: TRBV7-8; J: TRBJ2-7; CDR3: CASSPWAGSDEQYF; DNA: TGTGCCAGCAGCCCTTGGGCAGGTTCTGACGAGCAGTACTTC
D: TRBD1; V: TRBV15; J: TRBJ1-2; CDR3: CATKGDREGSNYGYAF; DNA: TGTGCCACCAAGGGGGACAGGGAGGGTTCTAACTATGGCTACGCCTTC
D: TRBD1; V: TRBV28; J: TRBJ1-1; CDR3: CASLGTGPAEAFF; DNA: TGTGCCAGCCTCGGGACAGGGCCGGCTGAAGCTTTCTTT
D: -; V: TRBV9; J: TRBJ1-1; CDR3: CASSPVERIDNTEAFF; DNA: TGTGCCAGCAGCCCCGTAGAGCGAATAGATAACACTGAAGCTTTCTTT
D: TRBD1; V: TRBV5-1; J: TRBJ1-2; CDR3: CASSAGQGALVYGYTF; DNA: TGCGCCAGCAGCGCGGGACAGGGGGCCCTCGTCTATGGCTACACCTTC
D: TRBD1; V: TRBV4-2; J: TRBJ2-7; CDR3: CASRTGTGAYEQYF; DNA: TGTGCCAGCAGGACCGGGACAGGGGCCTACGAGCAGTACTTC
D: -; V: TRBV14; J: TRBJ2-5; CDR3: CASSHFRQETQYF; DNA: TGTGCCAGCAGCCACTTTCGGCAAGAGACCCAGTACTTC
D: -; V: TRBV29-1; J: TRBJ1-2; CDR3: CSVYPGAGGYTF; DNA: TGCAGCGTTTACCCAGGGGCTGGGGGCTACACCTTC
D: -; V: TRBV4-3; J: TRBJ2-6; CDR3: CASSQDGWKRDTGANVLTF; DNA: TGCGCCAGCAGCCAAGATGGGTGGAAACGAGACACCGGGGCCAACGTCCTGACTTTC
D: -; V: TRBV28; J: TRBJ1-5; CDR3: CASSLASGGQPQHF; DNA: TGTGCCAGCAGCCTCGCCTCGGGAGGTCAGCCCCAGCATTTT
D: -; V: TRBV18; J: TRBJ2-7; CDR3: CASSRNTRASEDEQYF; DNA: TGTGCCAGCTCACGGAACACCCGCGCGTCGGAGGACGAGCAGTACTTC
D: TRBD1; V: TRBV13; J: TRBJ2-1; CDR3: CASSYPGGTGSSYNEQFF; DNA: TGTGCCAGCAGCTACCCCGGGGGGACAGGGAGCTCCTACAATGAGCAGTTCTTC
D: -; V: TRBV5-1; J: TRBJ2-2; CDR3: CASSPGFPNTGELFF; DNA: TGCGCCAGCAGCCCTGGCTTCCCGAACACCGGGGAGCTGTTTTTT
D: -; V: TRBV7-2; J: TRBJ2-1; CDR3: CASSLAGSGANEQFF; DNA: TGTGCCAGCAGCTTAGCGGGGTCAGGGGCCAATGAGCAGTTCTTC
D: -; V: TRBV9; J: TRBJ2-3; CDR3: CASSVNGRGTDTQYF; DNA: TGTGCCAGCAGCGTAAACGGGAGAGGCACAGATACGCAGTATTTT
D: -; V: TRBV4-3; J: TRBJ1-2; CDR3: CASSQSTESLYGYTF; DNA: TGCGCCAGCAGCCAATCGACAGAGTCGCTCTATGGCTACACCTTC
D: -; V: TRBV5-4; J: TRBJ2-3; CDR3: CASSLTNSDTQYF; DNA: TGTGCCAGCAGCTTGACCAACAGCGATACGCAGTATTTT
D: TRBD1; V: TRBV5-1; J: TRBJ1-1; CDR3: CASSLTRRAGQGSNTEAFF; DNA: TGCGCCAGCAGCTTAACACGACGTGCGGGACAGGGGTCGAACACTGAAGCTTTCTTT
D: -; V: TRBV29-1; J: TRBJ1-2; CDR3: CSVTRGYTF; DNA: TGCAGCGTTACCAGGGGCTACACCTTC
D: -; V: TRBV18; J: TRBJ1-4; CDR3: CASSPRVEGGEKLFF; DNA: TGTGCCAGCTCACCACGGGTTGAAGGCGGCGAAAAACTGTTTTTT
D: TRBD1; V: TRBV14; J: TRBJ1-2; CDR3: CASSPRTGARNYGYTF; DNA: TGTGCCAGCAGCCCGCGGACAGGAGCTCGTAACTATGGCTACACCTTC